This TCR beta chain was sequenced for a study of T cell changes during pregnancy in multiple sclerosis. This table comes from immunoSEQ multiplex PCR, and its TCRdb copy is limited to in-frame clones, with some not included. The sample has roughly 47,000 clones; approximately 90% are singletons. The material sequenced was CD4+ T cells from peripheral blood mononuclear cells, taken after pregnancy. The TCR originated in a female donor with multiple sclerosis, enrolled in a pregnancy study.

CDR3 nucleotide sequence: TGTGCCAGCAGCTTCCAGACAGGGGACACCTTC. Translation gives CASSFQTGDTF. The rearrangement links TRBV5-5 to TRBJ1-2; 8 positions agree with TRBD1. Germline-derived CDR1 and CDR2 are SGHKS and YYEKEE (reference sequence). Germline trimming cut 2 bases from V and 12 bases from J; bases unmatched to any gene: 3. The length of the CDR3 is 11 residues.